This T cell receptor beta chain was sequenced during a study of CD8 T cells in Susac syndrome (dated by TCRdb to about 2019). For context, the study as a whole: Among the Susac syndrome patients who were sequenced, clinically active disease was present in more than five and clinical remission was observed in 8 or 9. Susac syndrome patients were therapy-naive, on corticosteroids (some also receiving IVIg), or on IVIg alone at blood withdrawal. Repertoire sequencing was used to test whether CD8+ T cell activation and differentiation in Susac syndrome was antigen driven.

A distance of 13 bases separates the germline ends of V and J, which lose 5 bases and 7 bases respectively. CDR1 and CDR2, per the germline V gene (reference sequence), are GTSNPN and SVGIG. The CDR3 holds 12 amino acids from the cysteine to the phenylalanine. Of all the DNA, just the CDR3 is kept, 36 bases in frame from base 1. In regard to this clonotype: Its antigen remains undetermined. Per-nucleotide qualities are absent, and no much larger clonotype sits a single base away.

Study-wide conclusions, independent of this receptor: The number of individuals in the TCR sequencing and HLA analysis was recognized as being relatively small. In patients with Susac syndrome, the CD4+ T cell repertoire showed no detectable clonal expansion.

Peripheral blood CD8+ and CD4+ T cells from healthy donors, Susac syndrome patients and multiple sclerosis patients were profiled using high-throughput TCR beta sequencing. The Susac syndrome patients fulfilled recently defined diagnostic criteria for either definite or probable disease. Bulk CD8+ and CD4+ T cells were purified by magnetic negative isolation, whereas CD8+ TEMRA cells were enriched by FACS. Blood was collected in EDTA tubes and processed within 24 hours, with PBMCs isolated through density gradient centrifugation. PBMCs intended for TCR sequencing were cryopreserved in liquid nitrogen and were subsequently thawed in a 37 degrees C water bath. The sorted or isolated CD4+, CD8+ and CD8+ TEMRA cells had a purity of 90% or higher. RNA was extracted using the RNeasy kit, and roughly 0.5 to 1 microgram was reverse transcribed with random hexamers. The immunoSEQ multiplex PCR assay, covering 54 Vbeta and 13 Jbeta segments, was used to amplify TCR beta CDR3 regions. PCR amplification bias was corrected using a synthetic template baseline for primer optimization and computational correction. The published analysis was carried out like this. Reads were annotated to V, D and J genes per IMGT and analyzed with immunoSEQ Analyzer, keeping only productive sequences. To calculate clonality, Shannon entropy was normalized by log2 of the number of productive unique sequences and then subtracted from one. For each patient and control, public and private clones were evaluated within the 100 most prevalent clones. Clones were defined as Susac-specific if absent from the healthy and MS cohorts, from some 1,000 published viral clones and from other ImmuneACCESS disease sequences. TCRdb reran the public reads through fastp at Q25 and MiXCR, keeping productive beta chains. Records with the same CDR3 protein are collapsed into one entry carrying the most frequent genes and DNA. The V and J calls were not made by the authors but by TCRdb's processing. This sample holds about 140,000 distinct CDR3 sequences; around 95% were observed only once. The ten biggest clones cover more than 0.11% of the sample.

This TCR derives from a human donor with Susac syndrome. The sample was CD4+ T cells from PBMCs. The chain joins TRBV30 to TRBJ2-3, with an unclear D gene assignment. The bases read TGTGCCTGGGAGAACTGGGCGAATACGCAGTATTTT. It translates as CAWENWANTQYF.